This T cell receptor beta chain was profiled in a study of CD8+CD57+ T cells in acquired aplastic anemia. Deletions cut 3 bases from V and 2 bases from J, with 11 bases between. CDR1 is DFQATT, CDR2 SNEGSKA, per germline (reference sequence). The CDR3 consists of 13 residues. TCR beta VDJ combinations and CDR3 sequences were profiled from genomic DNA. TCRdb fed the reads into MiXCR, producing one record per CDR3 protein. Of 200,000 to 250,000 distinct CDR3 sequences in the sample, approximately 50% were seen once. Previously, flow cytometry had revealed CD8+CD57+ cell expansion in the patients chosen for sequencing.

The sequence came from a human donor with aplastic anemia. The sample comprised sorted CD4+, CD8+, or CD8+CD57+ T cells (not recorded which) from PBMCs. The genes are TRBV20-1 and TRBJ2-7; weak D call: TRBD1 (5 bases). The CDR3 loop reads CSASQTVAYEQYF. The CDR3 DNA follows: TGCAGTGCTAGCCAGACAGTAGCCTACGAGCAGTACTTC.